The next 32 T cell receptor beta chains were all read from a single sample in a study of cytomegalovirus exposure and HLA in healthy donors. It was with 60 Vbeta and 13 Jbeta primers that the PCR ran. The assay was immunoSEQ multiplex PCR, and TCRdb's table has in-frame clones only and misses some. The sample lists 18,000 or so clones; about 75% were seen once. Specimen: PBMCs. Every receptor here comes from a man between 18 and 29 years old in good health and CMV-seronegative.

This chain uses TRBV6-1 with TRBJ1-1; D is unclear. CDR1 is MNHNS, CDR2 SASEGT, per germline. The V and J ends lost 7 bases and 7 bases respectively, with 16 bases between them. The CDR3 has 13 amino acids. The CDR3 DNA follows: TGTGCCAGCACCCCCGGAGGCGGTATTGAAGCTTTCTTT. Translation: CASTPGGGIEAFF.

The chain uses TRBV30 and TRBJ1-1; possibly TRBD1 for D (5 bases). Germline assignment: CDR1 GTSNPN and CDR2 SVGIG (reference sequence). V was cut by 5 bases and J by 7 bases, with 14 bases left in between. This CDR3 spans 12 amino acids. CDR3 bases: TGTGCCTGGGTCGGGGGAATGGGTGAAGCTTTCTTT. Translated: CAWVGGMGEAFF. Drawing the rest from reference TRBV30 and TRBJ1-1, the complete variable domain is SQTIHQWPATLVQPVGSPLSLECTVEGTSNPNLYWYRQAAGRGLQLLFYSVGIGQISSEVPQNLSASRPQDRQFILSSKKLLLSDSGFYLCAWVGGMGEAFFGQGTRLTVV.

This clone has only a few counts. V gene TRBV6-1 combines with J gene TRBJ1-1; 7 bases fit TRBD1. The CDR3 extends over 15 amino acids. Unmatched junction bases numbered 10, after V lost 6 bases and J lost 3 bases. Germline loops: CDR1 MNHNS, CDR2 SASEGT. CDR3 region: CASSRSTGLDTEAFF. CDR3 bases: TGTGCCAGCAGCCGATCGACAGGGCTGGACACTGAAGCTTTCTTT.

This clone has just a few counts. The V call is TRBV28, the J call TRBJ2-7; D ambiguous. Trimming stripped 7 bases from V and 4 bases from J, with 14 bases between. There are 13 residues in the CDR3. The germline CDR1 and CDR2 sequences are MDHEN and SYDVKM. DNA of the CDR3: TGTGCCAGCATATCCGGGTATAGGTACGAGCAGTACTTC. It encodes CASISGYRYEQYF.

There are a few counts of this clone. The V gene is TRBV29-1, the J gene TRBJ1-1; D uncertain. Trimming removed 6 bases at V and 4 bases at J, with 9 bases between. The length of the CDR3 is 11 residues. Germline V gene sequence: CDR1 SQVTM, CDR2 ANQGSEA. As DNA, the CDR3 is TGCAGCGTCTTGACTGGCACTGAAGCTTTCTTT. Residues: CSVLTGTEAFF.

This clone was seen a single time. CDR3 in amino acids: CAWSPMGGENTF. In DNA form, the CDR3 reads TGTGCCTGGAGTCCAATGGGTGGGGAGAACACCTTC. V gene TRBV30 combines with J gene TRBJ1-2, with D hard to call. Between the trimmed V and J ends, which lost 2 bases and 12 bases, there was a span of 16 bases. This CDR3 contains 12 residues. Germline V gene data show CDR1 as GTSNPN and CDR2 as SVGIG (reference sequence).

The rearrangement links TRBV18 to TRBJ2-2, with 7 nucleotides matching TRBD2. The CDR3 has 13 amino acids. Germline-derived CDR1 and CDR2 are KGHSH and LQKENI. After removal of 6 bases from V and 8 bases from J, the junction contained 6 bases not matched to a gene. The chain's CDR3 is CASSRGTFGELFF. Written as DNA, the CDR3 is TGTGCCAGCTCGCGGGGGACTTTTGGGGAGCTGTTTTTT.

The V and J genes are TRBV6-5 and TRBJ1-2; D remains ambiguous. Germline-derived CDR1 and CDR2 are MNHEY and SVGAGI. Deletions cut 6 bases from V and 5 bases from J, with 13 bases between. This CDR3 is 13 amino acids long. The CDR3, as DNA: TGTGCCAGCAGCCCCGAGCCTCGGTATGGCTACACCTTC. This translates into CASSPEPRYGYTF.

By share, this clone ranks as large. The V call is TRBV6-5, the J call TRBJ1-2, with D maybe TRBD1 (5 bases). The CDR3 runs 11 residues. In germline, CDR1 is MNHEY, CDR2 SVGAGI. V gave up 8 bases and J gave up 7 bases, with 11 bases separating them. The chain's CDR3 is CASGGTGGYTF. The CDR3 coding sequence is TGTGCCAGCGGGGGGACTGGTGGCTACACCTTC.

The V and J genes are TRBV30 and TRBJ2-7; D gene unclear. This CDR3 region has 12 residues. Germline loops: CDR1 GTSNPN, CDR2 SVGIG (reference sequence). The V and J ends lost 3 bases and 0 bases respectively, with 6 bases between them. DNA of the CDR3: TGTGCCTGGAGAGTGAGCTCCTACGAGCAGTACTTC. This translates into CAWRVSSYEQYF.

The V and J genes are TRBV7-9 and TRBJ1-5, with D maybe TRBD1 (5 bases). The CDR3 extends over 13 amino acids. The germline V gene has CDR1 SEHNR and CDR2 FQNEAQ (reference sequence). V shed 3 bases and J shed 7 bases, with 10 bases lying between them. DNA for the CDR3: TGTGCCAGCAGCTTGGGGAACAGGCAGCCCCAGCATTTT. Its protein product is CASSLGNRQPQHF. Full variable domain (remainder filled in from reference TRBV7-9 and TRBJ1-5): DTGVSQNPRHKITKRGQNVTFRCDPISEHNRLYWYRQTLGQGPEFLTYFQNEAQLEKSRLLSDRFSAERPKGSFSTLEIQRTEQGDSAMYLCASSLGNRQPQHFGDGTRLSIL.

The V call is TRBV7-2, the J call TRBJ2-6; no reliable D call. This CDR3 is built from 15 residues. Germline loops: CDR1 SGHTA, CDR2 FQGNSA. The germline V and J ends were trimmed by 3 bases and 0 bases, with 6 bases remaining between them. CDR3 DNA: TGTGCCAGCAGCTTCGGGTTCTCTGGGGCCAACGTCCTGACTTTC. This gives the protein CASSFGFSGANVLTF.

The CDR3 here is CASSTLRGETQYF. The CDR3 region has the DNA TGTGCCAGCAGCACACTAAGGGGGGAGACCCAGTACTTC. The chain combines TRBV7-9 with TRBJ2-5, with D possibly matching TRBD1 (6 bases). This CDR3 is 13 amino acids long. Germline V gives CDR1 SEHNR, CDR2 FQNEAQ (reference sequence). With 5 bases removed from V and 5 bases from J, the gap between germline ends came to 12 bases.

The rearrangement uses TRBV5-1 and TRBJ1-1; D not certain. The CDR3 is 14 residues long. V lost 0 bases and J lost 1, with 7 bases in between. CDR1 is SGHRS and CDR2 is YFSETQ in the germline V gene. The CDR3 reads CASSLVRENTEAFF. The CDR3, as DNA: TGCGCCAGCAGCTTGGTTAGAGAGAACACTGAAGCTTTCTTT. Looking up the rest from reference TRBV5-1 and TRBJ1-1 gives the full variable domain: KAGVTQTPRYLIKTRGQQVTLSCSPISGHRSVSWYQQTPGQGLQFLFEYFSETQRNKGNFPGRFSGRQFSNSRSEMNVSTLELGDSALYLCASSLVRENTEAFFGQGTRLTVV.

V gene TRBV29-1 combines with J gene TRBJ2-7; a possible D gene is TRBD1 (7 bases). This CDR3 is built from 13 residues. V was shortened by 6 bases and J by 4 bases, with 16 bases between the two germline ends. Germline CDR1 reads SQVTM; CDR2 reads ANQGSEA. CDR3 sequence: CSVTGGRGYEQYF. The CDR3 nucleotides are TGCAGCGTGACCGGGGGCAGGGGGTACGAGCAGTACTTC.

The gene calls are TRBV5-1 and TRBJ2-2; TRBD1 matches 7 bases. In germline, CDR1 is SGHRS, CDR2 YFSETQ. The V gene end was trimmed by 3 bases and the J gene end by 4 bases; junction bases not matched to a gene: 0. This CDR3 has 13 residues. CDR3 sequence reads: CASSYRGTGELFF. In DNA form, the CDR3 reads TGCGCCAGCAGCTACAGGGGCACCGGGGAGCTGTTTTTT.

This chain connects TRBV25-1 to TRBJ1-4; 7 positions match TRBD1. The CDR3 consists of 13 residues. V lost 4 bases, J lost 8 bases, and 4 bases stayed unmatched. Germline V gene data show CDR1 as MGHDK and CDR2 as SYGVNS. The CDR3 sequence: CASSGYRGEKLFF. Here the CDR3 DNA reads TGTGCCAGCAGTGGTTACAGGGGCGAAAAACTGTTTTTT.

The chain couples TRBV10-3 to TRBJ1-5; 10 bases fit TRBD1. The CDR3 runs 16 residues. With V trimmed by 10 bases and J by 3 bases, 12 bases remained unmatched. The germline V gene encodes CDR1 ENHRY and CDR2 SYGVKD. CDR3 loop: CATGTGDPRDNQPQHF. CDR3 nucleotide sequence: TGTGCCACGGGGACAGGGGACCCTCGTGACAATCAGCCCCAGCATTTT.

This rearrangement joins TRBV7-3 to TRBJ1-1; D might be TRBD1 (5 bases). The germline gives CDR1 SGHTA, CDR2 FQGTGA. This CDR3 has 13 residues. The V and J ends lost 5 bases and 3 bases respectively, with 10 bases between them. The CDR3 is CASSLDTHTEAFF. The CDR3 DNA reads TGTGCCAGCAGCCTGGACACACACACTGAAGCTTTCTTT.

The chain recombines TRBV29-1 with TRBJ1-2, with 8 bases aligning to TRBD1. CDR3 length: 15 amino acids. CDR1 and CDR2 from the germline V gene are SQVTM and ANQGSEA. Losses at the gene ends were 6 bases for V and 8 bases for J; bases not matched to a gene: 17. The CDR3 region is CSVIQTGTGSGGYTF. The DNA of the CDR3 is TGCAGCGTCATCCAAACCGGGACAGGTTCTGGGGGCTACACCTTC.

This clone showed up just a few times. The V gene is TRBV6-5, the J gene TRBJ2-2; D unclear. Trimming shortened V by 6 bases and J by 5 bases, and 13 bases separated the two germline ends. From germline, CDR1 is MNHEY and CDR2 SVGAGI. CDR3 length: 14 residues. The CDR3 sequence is CASSHVRGTGELFF. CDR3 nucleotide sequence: TGTGCCAGCAGCCACGTTAGAGGAACCGGGGAGCTGTTTTTT.

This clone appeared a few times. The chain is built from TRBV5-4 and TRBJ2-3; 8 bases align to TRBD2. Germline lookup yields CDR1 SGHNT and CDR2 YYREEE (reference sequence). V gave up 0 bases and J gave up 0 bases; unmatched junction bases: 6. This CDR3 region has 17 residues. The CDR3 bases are TGTGCCAGCAGCTTGGTGATAGCGGGACCTAGCACAGATACGCAGTATTTT. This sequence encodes CASSLVIAGPSTDTQYF.

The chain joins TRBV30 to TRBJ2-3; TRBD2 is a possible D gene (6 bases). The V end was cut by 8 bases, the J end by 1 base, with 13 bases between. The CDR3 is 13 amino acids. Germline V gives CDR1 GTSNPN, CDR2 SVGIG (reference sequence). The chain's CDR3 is CAQPGSGTDTQYF. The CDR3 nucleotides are TGTGCCCAACCCGGGAGCGGCACAGATACGCAGTATTTT.

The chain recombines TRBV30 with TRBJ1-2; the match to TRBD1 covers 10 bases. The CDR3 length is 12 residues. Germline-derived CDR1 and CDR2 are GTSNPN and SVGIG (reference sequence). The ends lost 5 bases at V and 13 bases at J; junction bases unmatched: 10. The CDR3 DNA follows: TGTGCCTGGGGTCGGGGACAGGGGCTCTTCACCTTC. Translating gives CAWGRGQGLFTF. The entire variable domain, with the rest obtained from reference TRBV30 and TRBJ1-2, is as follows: SQTIHQWPATLVQPVGSPLSLECTVEGTSNPNLYWYRQAAGRGLQLLFYSVGIGQISSEVPQNLSASRPQDRQFILSSKKLLLSDSGFYLCAWGRGQGLFTFGSGTRLTVV.

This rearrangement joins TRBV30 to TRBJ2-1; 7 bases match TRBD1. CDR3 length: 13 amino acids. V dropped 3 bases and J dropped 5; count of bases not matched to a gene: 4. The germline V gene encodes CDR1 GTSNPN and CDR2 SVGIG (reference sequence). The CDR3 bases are TGTGCCTGGAGACAGGGGACCCACAATGAGCAGTTCTTC. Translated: CAWRQGTHNEQFF.

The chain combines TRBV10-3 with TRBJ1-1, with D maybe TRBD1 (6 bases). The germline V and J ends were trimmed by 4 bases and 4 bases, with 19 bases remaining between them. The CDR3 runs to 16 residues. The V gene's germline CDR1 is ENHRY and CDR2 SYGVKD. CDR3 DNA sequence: TGTGCCATCAGTGGCACCGGACAGAGACAAACCACTGAAGCTTTCTTT. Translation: CAISGTGQRQTTEAFF.

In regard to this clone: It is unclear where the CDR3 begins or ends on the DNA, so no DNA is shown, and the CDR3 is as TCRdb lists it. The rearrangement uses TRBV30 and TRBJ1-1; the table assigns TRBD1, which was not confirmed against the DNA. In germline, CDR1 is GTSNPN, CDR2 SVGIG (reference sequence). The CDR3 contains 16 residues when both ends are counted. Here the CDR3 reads CAWGRGTGQVYIETFF.

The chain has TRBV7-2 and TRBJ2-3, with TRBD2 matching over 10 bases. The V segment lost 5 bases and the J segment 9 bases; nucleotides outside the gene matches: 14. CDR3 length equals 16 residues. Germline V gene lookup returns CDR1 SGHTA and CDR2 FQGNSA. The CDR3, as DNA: TGTGCCAGCAGCCCCAGGAGGGAGCGGGGGGGCGGAACGCAGTATTTT. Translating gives CASSPRRERGGGTQYF.

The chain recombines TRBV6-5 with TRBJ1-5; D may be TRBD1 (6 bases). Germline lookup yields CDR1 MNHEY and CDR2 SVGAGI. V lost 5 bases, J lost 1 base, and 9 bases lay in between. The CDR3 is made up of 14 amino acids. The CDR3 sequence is CASSRGGSNQPQHF. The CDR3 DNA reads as TGTGCCAGCAGTAGGGGGGGGAGCAATCAGCCCCAGCATTTT.

In nucleotides, the CDR3 is TGTGCCAGCAGCAACAGGAAGAACACTGAAGCTTTCTTT. Its protein product is CASSNRKNTEAFF. V gene TRBV6-6 combines with J gene TRBJ1-1, with D possibly being TRBD1 (5 bases). The CDR3 has 13 residues. V lost 6 bases and J lost 1, with 9 bases in between. CDR1 is MNHNY and CDR2 is SVGAGI in the germline V gene (reference sequence).

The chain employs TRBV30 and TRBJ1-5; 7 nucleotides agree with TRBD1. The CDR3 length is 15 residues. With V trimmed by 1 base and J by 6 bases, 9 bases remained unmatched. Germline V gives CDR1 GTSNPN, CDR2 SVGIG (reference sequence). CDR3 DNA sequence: TGTGCCTGGAGTGCCGAGACAGGGCACGGTCAGCCCCAGCATTTT. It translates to CAWSAETGHGQPQHF.

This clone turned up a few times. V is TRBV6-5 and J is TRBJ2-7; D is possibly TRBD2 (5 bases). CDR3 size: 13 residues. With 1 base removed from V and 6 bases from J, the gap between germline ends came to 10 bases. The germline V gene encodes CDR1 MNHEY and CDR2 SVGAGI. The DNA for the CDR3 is TGTGCCAGCAGTTACTTGGGAGTTTTCGAGCAGTACTTC. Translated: CASSYLGVFEQYF.